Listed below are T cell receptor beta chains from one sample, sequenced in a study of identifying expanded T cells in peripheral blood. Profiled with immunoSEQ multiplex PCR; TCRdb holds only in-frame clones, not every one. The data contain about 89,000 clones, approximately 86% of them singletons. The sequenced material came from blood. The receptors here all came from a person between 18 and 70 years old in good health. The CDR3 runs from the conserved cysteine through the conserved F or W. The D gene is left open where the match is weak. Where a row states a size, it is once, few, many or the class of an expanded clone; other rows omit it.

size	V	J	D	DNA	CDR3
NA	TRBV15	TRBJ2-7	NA	TGTGCCACCAGCAGAGCGGGTTTCAGGGGCGGACCTTCCTACGAGCAGTACTTC	CATSRAGFRGGPSYEQYF
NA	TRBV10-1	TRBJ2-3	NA	TGCGCCAGCAAGTTGGTCCTTCGGGATACGCAGTATTTT	CASKLVLRDTQYF
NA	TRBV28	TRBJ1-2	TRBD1	TGTGCCAGCAGTGCCGGGACAGGGCCCTATGGCTACACCTTC	CASSAGTGPYGYTF
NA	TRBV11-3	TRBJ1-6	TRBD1	TGTGCCAGCAGCTTAGATCAAGGAGGGACAGGGAAGCAATCACCCCTCCACTTT	CASSLDQGGTGKQSPLHF
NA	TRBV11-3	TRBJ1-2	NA	TGTGCCAGCAGCTTACTCACTGGGGGGAACTATGGCTACACCTTC	CASSLLTGGNYGYTF
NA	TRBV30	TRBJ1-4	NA	TGTGCCTGGAGTGGCAGGCCTGAAAAACTGTTTTTT	CAWSGRPEKLFF
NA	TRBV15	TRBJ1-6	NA	TGTGCCACCAGCAGAGGAGCCGGGGGGGGCTCCTATAATTCACCCCTCCACTTT	CATSRGAGGGSYNSPLHF
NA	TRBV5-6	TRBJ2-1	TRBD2	TGTGCCAGCACCCCTGGGCTAGCGGGGGACCCTTCCTACAATGAGCAGTTCTTC	CASTPGLAGDPSYNEQFF
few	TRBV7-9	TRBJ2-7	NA	TGTGCCAGCAGCTTGAGGGGGTACGAGCAGTACTTC	CASSLRGYEQYF
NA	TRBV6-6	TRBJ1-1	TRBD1	TGTGCCAGCAGTCCCGGACCGACAGGGGTCGGCACTGAAGCTTTCTTT	CASSPGPTGVGTEAFF
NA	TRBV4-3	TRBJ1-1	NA	TGCGCCAGCAGCCTGGCCCTTTTGATGAACACTGAAGCTTTCTTT	CASSLALLMNTEAFF
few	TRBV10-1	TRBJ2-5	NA	TGCGCCAGCAGCCCGGTAGGGATAGGGTCCAGCCAAGAGACCCAGTACTTC	CASSPVGIGSSQETQYF
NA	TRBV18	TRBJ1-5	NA	TGTGCCAGCTCACCAGAGTGGGATCAGCCCCAGCATTTT	CASSPEWDQPQHF
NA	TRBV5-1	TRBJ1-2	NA	TGCGCCAGCAGCTTTACCCCCGAAGCCCAAGGCTACACCTTC	CASSFTPEAQGYTF
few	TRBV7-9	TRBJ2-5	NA	TGTGCCAGCAGCCCGGTCCGGGGGGCTGGGGAGACCCAGTACTTC	CASSPVRGAGETQYF
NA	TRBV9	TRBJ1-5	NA	TGTGCCAGCAGTCCCGGACTGGATAGCAATCAGCCCCAGCATTTT	CASSPGLDSNQPQHF
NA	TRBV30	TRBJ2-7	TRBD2	TGTGCCTGGAGTGTAAGCCTAGCGGGGTTAGCGCAGTACTTC	CAWSVSLAGLAQYF
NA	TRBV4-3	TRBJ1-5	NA	TGCGCCAGCAGCCAAGAAATGTGGGGATCCTATAGCAATCAGCCCCAGCATTTT	CASSQEMWGSYSNQPQHF
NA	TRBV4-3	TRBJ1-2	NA	TGCGCCAGCAGCCAAGATAAGGTGAGAGCTAACTATGGCTACACCTTC	CASSQDKVRANYGYTF
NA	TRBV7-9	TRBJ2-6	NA	TGTGCCAGCAGCGGTAAACTATACCATGAAAGTCGGGCCAACGTCCTGACTTTC	CASSGKLYHESRANVLTF
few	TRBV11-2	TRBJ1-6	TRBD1	TGTGCCAGCAGCTTGGTATACAGGGGTTTGGTGTCACCCCTCCACTTT	CASSLVYRGLVSPLHF
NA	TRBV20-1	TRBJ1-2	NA	TGCAGTGCCCCCTATGGCTACACCTTC	CSAPYGYTF
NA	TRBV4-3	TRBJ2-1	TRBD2	TGCGCCAGCAGCCAAGAATATCTGTTTGGAGCGGGGGACCACAATGAGCAGTTCTTC	CASSQEYLFGAGDHNEQFF
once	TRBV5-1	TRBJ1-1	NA	TGCGCCAGCAGCTTGGAAGCGAACACTGAAGCTTTCTTT	CASSLEANTEAFF
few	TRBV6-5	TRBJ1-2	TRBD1	TGTGCCAGCAGTTACGGCTCCGGGACAGGAGTTAATGGCTACACCTTC	CASSYGSGTGVNGYTF
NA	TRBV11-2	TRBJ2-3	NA	TGTGCCAGCAGCTTAGAACTAGGAGGGGGCACAGATACGCAGTATTTT	CASSLELGGGTDTQYF
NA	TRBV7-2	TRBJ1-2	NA	TGTGCCAGCAGCTTCTTACAGGGATCCTATGGCTACACCTTC	CASSFLQGSYGYTF
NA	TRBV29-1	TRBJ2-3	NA	TGCAGCGTTATAAACAGGGCCGGCCTCACAGATACGCAGTATTTT	CSVINRAGLTDTQYF
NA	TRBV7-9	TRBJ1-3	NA	TGTGCCAGCAGCTCGCGGACTTTTCAATCGGACACCATATATTTT	CASSSRTFQSDTIYF
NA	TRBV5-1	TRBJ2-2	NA	TGCGCCAGCAGCCTCGACATTTTACCCAACACCGGGGAGCTGTTTTTT	CASSLDILPNTGELFF
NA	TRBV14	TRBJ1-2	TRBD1	TGTGCCAGCAGCCAAGATTATGACAGGGAGGACTATGGCTACACCTTC	CASSQDYDREDYGYTF
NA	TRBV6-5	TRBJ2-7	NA	TGTGCCAGCAGCCTATTACCGGGACAAGAGCAGTACTTC	CASSLLPGQEQYF
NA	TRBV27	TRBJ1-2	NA	TGTGCCAGCTCAACAGGCGTGGGGGACTATGGCTACACCTTC	CASSTGVGDYGYTF
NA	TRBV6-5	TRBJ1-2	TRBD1	TGTGCCAGCAGTTACCCAGCAGGGGGTGGCTACACCTTC	CASSYPAGGGYTF
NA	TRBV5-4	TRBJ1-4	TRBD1	TGTGCCAGCAGCCGACAGGGATCGGCTGCTAATGAAAAACTGTTTTTT	CASSRQGSAANEKLFF
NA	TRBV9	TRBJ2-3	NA	TGTGCCAGCAGCCCCTTGTCGGGGCGGGACAACTACACAGATACGCAGTATTTT	CASSPLSGRDNYTDTQYF
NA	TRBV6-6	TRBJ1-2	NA	TGTGCCAGCGCAGGGACTTATGGCTACACCTTC	CASAGTYGYTF
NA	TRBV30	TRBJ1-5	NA	TGTGCCTGGAGTAAACAGGATAATCAGCCCCAGCATTTT	CAWSKQDNQPQHF
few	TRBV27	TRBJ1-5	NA	TGTGCCAGCAGTTTTCTCGGGGCAGGGGACCAGCCCCAGCATTTT	CASSFLGAGDQPQHF
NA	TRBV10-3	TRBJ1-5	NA	TGTGCCATCAGTGAGTCAGGGCAGTGGAGCAATCAGCCCCAGCATTTT	CAISESGQWSNQPQHF
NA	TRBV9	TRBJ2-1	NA	TGTGCCAGCAGCGTAGGGTATAGGGTATTAGGCAATGAGCAGTTCTTC	CASSVGYRVLGNEQFF
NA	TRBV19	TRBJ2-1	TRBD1	TGTGCCAGTAGTTGGTCGGGGACAGCCTACAATGAGCAGTTCTTC	CASSWSGTAYNEQFF
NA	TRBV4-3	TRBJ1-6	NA	TGCGCCAGCAGCCAAACCCCCGGTGGGGGGAGGTCGTCACCCCTCCACTTT	CASSQTPGGGRSSPLHF
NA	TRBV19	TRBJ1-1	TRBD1	TGTGCCAGTAGTATGGGACAGGGGAACACTGAAGCTTTCTTT	CASSMGQGNTEAFF
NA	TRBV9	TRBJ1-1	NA	TGTGCCAGCAGCGTCTACGAAGACACTGAAGCTTTCTTT	CASSVYEDTEAFF
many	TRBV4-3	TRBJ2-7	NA	TGCGCCAGCAGCCAAGGACTTTATTACGAGCAGTACTTC	CASSQGLYYEQYF
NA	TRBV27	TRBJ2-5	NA	TGTGCCAGCAGTGCCCCCGGGGGGACCCAGTACTTC	CASSAPGGTQYF
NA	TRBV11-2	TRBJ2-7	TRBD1	TGTGCCAGCAGCTTAGGGGTGTATGGGACAGGGTTTGACGAGCAGTACTTC	CASSLGVYGTGFDEQYF
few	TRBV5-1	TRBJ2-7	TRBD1	TGCGCCAGCAGCCCTACTTGGGGACAGGGGGGGAACGAGCAGTACTTC	CASSPTWGQGGNEQYF
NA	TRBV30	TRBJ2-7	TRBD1	TGTGCCTGGAGGGGACAGGGGGCTGAGTCTTTCTACGAGCAGTACTTC	CAWRGQGAESFYEQYF
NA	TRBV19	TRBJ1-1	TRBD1	TGTGCCAGTAGTAAAGGGACAGGGGGCCTTCGTACTGAAGCTTTCTTT	CASSKGTGGLRTEAFF
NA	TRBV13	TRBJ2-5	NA	TGTGCCAGCAGCTTCAGCGGGACAGTGGAGACCCAGTACTTC	CASSFSGTVETQYF